This entry concerns a single T cell receptor beta chain. Its antigen is currently unknown. One junction end does not reproduce the germline sequence, and a read error may be involved. BIOMED2 TRB-A/B primer pools were used in multiplex TRB PCR. Via MiXCR, TCRdb re-called the multiplex PCR reads, giving one row per CDR3 protein. Of around 11,000 distinct CDR3 sequences listed, about 33% are singletons. This entry comes from a study of T and B cells in COVID-19 patients. At the level of the study: Of 20 active-infection patients, more than 9 were critically ill with mechanical ventilation or extracorporeal membrane oxygenation.

Blood genomic DNA input for TRB amplification was about 240-550 ng. The study, taken as a whole, reports: Patients with COVID-19 reportedly showed strongly skewed T cell receptor beta variable and joining gene usage. There were more than 2,000 TCR clusters exclusive to the recovered cohort, 30 to 40 with low generation probability.

This receptor was taken from a human donor with active COVID-19. Sequenced material: blood.

The CDR3 nucleotides read TGTGCCAGCCGGACAGGGATTATCTATGGCTACACCTTC. The encoded protein is CASRTGIIYGYTF. The chain recombines TRBV5-1 with TRBJ1-2; TRBD1 agrees at 8 bases. Germline V gives CDR1 SGHRS, CDR2 YFSETQ. The CDR3 contains 13 residues.